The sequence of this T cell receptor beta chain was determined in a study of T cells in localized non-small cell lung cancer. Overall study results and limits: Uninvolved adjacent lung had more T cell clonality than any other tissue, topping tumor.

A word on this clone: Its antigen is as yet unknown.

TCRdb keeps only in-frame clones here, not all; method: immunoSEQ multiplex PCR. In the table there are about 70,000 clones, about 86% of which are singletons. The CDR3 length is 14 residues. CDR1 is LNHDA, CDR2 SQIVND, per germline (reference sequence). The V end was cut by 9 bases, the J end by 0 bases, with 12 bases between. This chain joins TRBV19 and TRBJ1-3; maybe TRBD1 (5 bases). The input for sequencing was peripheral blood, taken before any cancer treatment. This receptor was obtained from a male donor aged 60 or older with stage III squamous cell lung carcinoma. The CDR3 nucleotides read TGTGCCAGCACGGGGCAGATCTCTGGAAACACCATATATTTT. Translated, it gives CASTGQISGNTIYF.